The text below deals with one T cell receptor beta chain. Its antigen remains unknown. These data belong to a study of shared clonotypes between healthy human individuals. Study-level results: It was the non-shared clonotypes that had lower generation probabilities than clonotypes shared by all four donors.

CDR1 and CDR2 from the germline V gene are WSHSY and SAAADI. The CDR3 length is 17 residues. The trim removed 8 bases at V and 2 bases at J, leaving 12 bases unmatched. It was at deep level that the assay was run. Replicate PCRs run on sorted subsets employed around 200 ng DNA, some 33,000 T cell genomes. Sequenced by immunoSEQ multiplex PCR; TCRdb stores in-frame clones only, minus some. The sample has about 1 million clones; about 80% are singletons. The V gene is TRBV10-2, the J gene TRBJ2-2, with 9 bases lining up with TRBD2. The TCR comes from a man aged 18 to 29 in good health. Some clones in this sample may be carry-over from other donors' samples. The sequencing input was memory CD4+ T cells from PBMCs. Subset specified: CD45RA-negative fraction. For the CDR3, the DNA is TGCGCCAGCTTCGGGCCCGGGCGGGAGGGAAACACCGGGGAGCTGTTTTTT. Encoded protein: CASFGPGREGNTGELFF.